These 15 T cell receptor beta chains were all obtained from the same sample, sequenced in a study of T-cell reconstitution after alpha-beta-depleted transplantation in children. Preparation of the TCRbeta library used unique molecular identifiers. Each CDR3 protein is one row after TCRdb ran MiXCR on the PCR reads. This sample has a few hundred thousand distinct CDR3 sequences, with 5.5% to 7% found just once. Specimen: PBMCs, collected before TCRalphabeta/CD19-depleted stem cell transplant. These TCRs come from a boy aged 2-15 years with acute lymphoblastic leukemia, due to receive a stem cell transplant.

This clonotype was seen ten or more times. The chain combines TRBV7-8 with TRBJ1-5; D might be TRBD1 (6 bases). CDR3 length: 19 amino acids. Looked up from germline, CDR1 is SGHVS and CDR2 is FQNEAQ. V was cut by 5 bases and J by 0 bases, with 23 bases left in between. CDR3 sequence reads: CASSLFGRGFSVSNQPQHF. For the CDR3, the DNA is TGTGCCAGCAGCCTATTTGGCAGGGGTTTTTCCGTTAGCAATCAGCCCCAGCATTTT.

The rearrangement uses TRBV19 and TRBJ1-1; 7 bases line up with TRBD1. The CDR3 is made up of 15 amino acids. Germline CDR1 reads LNHDA; CDR2 reads SQIVND (reference sequence). V lost 6 bases, J lost 0 bases, and 7 bases stayed unmatched. CDR3 nucleotides: TGTGCCAGTAGACCTCTGACAGGGTTGAACACTGAAGCTTTCTTT. Its translation: CASRPLTGLNTEAFF.

This clonotype was found many times. The chain carries TRBV5-1 and TRBJ2-7; a possible D gene is TRBD2 (6 bases). Trimming took 5 bases from V and 1 from J, leaving 13 bases between them. Germline V gene lookup returns CDR1 SGHRS and CDR2 YFSETQ. CDR3 size: 14 residues. CDR3 amino acids: CASRPEGKSYEQYF. DNA for the CDR3: TGCGCCAGCAGGCCGGAGGGCAAATCCTACGAGCAGTACTTC.

Comments on this clonotype: Its ends do not fully match the called genes, so a read error is possible. This CDR3 reads CASSEGPGQVF. DNA of the CDR3: TGTGCCAGCAGTGAAGGCCCGGGACAGGTCTTC. This chain joins TRBV6-1 and TRBJ2-1; TRBD1 matches at 8 bases. Germline-derived CDR1 and CDR2 are MNHNS and SASEGT. The CDR3 extends over 11 amino acids.

The sample holds many counts of this clonotype. J is TRBJ2-1 and V is TRBV7-2; TRBD1 matches 9 bases. The germline V gene encodes CDR1 SGHTA and CDR2 FQGNSA. This CDR3 has 14 residues. V gave up 1 base and J gave up 7 bases; unmatched junction bases: 2. CDR3 sequence reads: CASSLGDRANEQFF. In DNA, the CDR3 is TGTGCCAGCAGCTTAGGGGACAGGGCGAATGAGCAGTTCTTC.

V usage is TRBV12-3 or TRBV12-4 and J usage is TRBJ2-3; D call uncertain. The CDR3 has 10 residues. V lost 6 bases to trimming and J lost 9 bases, with 7 bases between them. The CDR3 sequence: CASRGITQYF. DNA of the CDR3: TGTGCCAGCAGAGGGATCACGCAGTATTTT.

This clonotype has at least ten counts. This sequence joins TRBV7-2 and TRBJ1-3; D uncertain. CDR1 is SGHTA and CDR2 is FQGNSA in the germline V gene. The CDR3 extends over 13 amino acids. V was clipped by 5 bases and J by 6 bases, with 11 bases between them. The CDR3 loop reads CASSTGRVNTIYF. The CDR3 bases are TGTGCCAGCAGCACCGGGCGGGTAAACACCATATATTTT.

This clonotype was detected ten times or more. The chain combines TRBV12-3 or TRBV12-4 with TRBJ2-1; 7 positions match TRBD2. CDR3 size: 15 residues. The junction had 7 bases not matched to a gene; V was cut back by 4 bases and J by 4 bases. The CDR3 nucleotides read TGTGCCAGCAGTTCCCTAGCGGAATTTTACAATGAGCAGTTCTTC. It specifies CASSSLAEFYNEQFF.

This clonotype was detected only a few times. V usage is TRBV20-1 and J usage is TRBJ2-2; D is perhaps TRBD2 (6 bases). Trimming removed 0 bases at V and 2 bases at J, with 16 bases between. The CDR3 has 17 residues. CDR1 is DFQATT, CDR2 SNEGSKA, per germline (reference sequence). CDR3 DNA: TGCAGTGCTAGAGATCGCCGGAAGGACTATAACACCGGGGAGCTGTTTTTT. This translates into CSARDRRKDYNTGELFF.

The V call is TRBV7-2, the J call TRBJ2-2, with D perhaps TRBD2 (5 bases). The ends were cut back, 1 base at V and 5 bases at J, with 14 bases in the middle. This CDR3 is built from 16 residues. CDR1 is SGHTA and CDR2 is FQGNSA in the germline V gene. The CDR3 loop is CASSLVPGGSTGELFF. In nucleotides, the CDR3 is TGTGCCAGCAGCTTAGTTCCAGGAGGTTCTACCGGGGAGCTGTTTTTT.

This rearrangement joins TRBV20-1 to TRBJ2-3; D gene uncertain. Trimming stripped 6 bases from V and 9 bases from J, with 25 bases between. This CDR3 comprises 15 residues. CDR1 is DFQATT and CDR2 is SNEGSKA in the germline V gene (reference sequence). The CDR3 DNA reads TGCAGTGCCGGAGTAAAACTTAGGGCCTCTTGGACGCAGTATTTT. Translation gives CSAGVKLRASWTQYF.

In this sample, this clonotype turned up many times. The rearrangement links TRBV5-1 to TRBJ2-1, with 11 bases aligning to TRBD2. This CDR3 has 15 residues. Germline V lookup: CDR1 SGHRS, CDR2 YFSETQ. V lost 1 base, J lost 8 bases, and 5 bases stayed unmatched. CDR3 amino acids: CASSLKGLADHEQFF. The CDR3, as DNA: TGCGCCAGCAGCTTGAAGGGACTAGCGGACCATGAGCAGTTCTTC.

This clonotype has more than one count but fewer than ten. As DNA, the CDR3 is TGTGCCAGCAGTGAAGAACAGGGGGCGCGCTATGGCTACACCTTC. Its protein product is CASSEEQGARYGYTF. J is TRBJ1-2 and V is TRBV2, with 9 positions matching TRBD1. This CDR3 contains 15 residues. CDR1 is SNHLY and CDR2 is FYNNEI in the germline V gene. V lost 1 base, J lost 4 bases, and 4 bases stayed unmatched.

This clonotype has ten or more counts. The chain joins TRBV6-2 or TRBV6-3 to TRBJ1-1; D is possibly TRBD1 (6 bases). CDR3 size: 15 residues. V gave up 6 bases and J gave up 6 bases, with 20 bases separating them. CDR1 MNHEY and CDR2 SVGEGT come from the germline V gene. The CDR3 sequence: CASSPYLNRDSEAFF. DNA for the CDR3: TGTGCCAGCAGCCCATACCTGAACAGGGATTCTGAAGCTTTCTTT.

This clonotype showed up many times. The chain recombines TRBV7-9 with TRBJ1-6; the match to TRBD1 covers 9 bases. V lost 5 bases to trimming and J lost 7 bases; unmatched junction nucleotides: 6. Germline V gives CDR1 SEHNR, CDR2 FQNEAQ (reference sequence). The CDR3 is made up of 15 amino acids. The CDR3 region is CASSPDRGGNSPLHF. CDR3 DNA: TGTGCCAGCAGCCCGGACAGGGGCGGGAATTCACCCCTCCACTTT. Filled out from reference TRBV7-9 and TRBJ1-6, the complete variable domain reads DTGVSQNPRHKITKRGQNVTFRCDPISEHNRLYWYRQTLGQGPEFLTYFQNEAQLEKSRLLSDRFSAERPKGSFSTLEIQRTEQGDSAMYLCASSPDRGGNSPLHFGNGTRLTVT.